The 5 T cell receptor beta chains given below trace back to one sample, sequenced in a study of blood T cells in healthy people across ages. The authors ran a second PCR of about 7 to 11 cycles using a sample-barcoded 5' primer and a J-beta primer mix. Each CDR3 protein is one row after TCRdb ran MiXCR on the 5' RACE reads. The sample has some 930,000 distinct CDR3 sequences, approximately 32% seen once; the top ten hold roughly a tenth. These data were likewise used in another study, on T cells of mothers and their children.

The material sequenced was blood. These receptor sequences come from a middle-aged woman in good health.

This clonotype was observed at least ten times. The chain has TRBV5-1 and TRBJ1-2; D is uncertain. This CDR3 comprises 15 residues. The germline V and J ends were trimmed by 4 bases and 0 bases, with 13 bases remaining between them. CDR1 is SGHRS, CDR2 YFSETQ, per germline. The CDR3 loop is CASSQDPSPNYGYTF. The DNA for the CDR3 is TGCGCCAGCAGCCAGGACCCCAGTCCTAACTATGGCTACACCTTC. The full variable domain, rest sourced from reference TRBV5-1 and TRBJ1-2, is KAGVTQTPRYLIKTRGQQVTLSCSPISGHRSVSWYQQTPGQGLQFLFEYFSETQRNKGNFPGRFSGRQFSNSRSEMNVSTLELGDSALYLCASSQDPSPNYGYTFGSGTRLTVV.

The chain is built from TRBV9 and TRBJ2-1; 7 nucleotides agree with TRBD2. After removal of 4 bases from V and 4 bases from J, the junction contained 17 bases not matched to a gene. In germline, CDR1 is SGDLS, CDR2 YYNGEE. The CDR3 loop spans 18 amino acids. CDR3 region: CASSPSTSRNRRYNEQFF. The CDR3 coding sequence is TGTGCCAGCAGCCCTTCGACTAGCCGCAATCGCCGATACAATGAGCAGTTCTTC.

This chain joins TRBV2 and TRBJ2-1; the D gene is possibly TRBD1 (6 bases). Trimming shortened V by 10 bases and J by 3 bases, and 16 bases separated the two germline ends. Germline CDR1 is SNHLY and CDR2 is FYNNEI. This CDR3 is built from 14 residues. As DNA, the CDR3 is TGTGCCACGACTTCCGGGACACTCTACAATGAGCAGTTCTTC. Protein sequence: CATTSGTLYNEQFF.

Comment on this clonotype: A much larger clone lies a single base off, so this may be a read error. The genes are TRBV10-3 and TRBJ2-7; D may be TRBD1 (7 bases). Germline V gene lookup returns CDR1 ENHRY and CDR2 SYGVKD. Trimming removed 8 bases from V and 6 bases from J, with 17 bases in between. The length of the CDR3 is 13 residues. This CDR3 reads CAIRGTDGCEQYF. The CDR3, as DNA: TGTGCCATCCGGGGGACAGATGGATGCGAGCAGTACTTC.

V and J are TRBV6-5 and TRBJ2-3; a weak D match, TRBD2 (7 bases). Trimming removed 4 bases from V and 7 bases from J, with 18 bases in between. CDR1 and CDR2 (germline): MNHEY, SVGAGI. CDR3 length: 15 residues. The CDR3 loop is CASSSRGGGPYTQYF. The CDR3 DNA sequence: TGTGCCAGCAGTTCGCGAGGGGGGGGTCCGTATACGCAGTATTTT.